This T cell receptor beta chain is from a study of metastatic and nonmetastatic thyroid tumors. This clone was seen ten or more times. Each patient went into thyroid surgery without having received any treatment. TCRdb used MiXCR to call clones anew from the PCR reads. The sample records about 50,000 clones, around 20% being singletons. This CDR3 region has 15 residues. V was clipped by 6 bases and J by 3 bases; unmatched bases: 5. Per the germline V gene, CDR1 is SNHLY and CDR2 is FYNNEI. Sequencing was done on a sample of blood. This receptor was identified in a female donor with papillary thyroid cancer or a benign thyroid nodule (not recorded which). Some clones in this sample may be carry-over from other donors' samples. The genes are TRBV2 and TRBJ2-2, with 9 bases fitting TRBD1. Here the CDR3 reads CASSLQGADTGELFF. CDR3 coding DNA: TGTGCCAGCAGCCTACAGGGGGCGGACACCGGGGAGCTGTTTTTT.